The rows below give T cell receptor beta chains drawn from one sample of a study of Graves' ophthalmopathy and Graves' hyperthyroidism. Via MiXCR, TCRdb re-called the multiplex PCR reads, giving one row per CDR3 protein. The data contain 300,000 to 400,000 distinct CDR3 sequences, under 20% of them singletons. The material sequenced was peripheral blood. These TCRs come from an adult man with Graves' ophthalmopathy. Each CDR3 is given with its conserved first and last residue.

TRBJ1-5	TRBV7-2	CASSYPPGHQQHF
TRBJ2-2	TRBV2	CASSERPLRRHLTGELFF
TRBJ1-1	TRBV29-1	CSARTGEFTEAFF
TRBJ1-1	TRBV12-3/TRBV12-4	CASSRQGNTEAFF
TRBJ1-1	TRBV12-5	CARRAGPNTEAFF
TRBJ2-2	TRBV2	CASSAPGLTTGELFF
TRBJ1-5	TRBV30	CAWRDSYNQPQHF
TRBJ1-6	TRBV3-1	CASSENNNSPLHF
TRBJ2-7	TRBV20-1	CSARDVFTGGSAYEQYF
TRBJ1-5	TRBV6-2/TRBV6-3	CASSYSRGPQHF
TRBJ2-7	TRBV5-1	CASSLALGYYEQYF
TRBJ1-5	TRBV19	CASSSTGGWNQPQHF
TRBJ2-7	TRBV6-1	CASSPQLAGGFYEQYF
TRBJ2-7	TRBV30	CAWSRVSGTYEQCF
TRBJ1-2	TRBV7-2	CASSANRGRGYGYTF